This T cell receptor (beta chain) was obtained from a study of blood T cell repertoires in COVID-19. At the level of the study: Acute-phase and convalescent COVID-19 samples originated in the United States, Italy and Spain.

Germline values: CDR1 SGHDT, CDR2 YYEEEE. Between the trimmed V and J ends, which lost 4 bases and 0 bases, there was a span of 16 bases. CDR3 length: 16 residues. Clones were read by immunoSEQ multiplex PCR, and TCRdb kept only the in-frame ones, dropping some. The sample lists more than 200,000 clones; approximately 82% were seen once. Sequencing was carried out using peripheral blood. The clonotype originates from an elderly woman with active or convalescent COVID-19. This chain links TRBV5-6 with TRBJ1-2, with D possibly being TRBD1 (5 bases). CDR3 residues: CASSPYRQRANYGYTF. The CDR3 DNA reads as TGTGCCAGCAGCCCCTACCGACAGCGAGCTAACTATGGCTACACCTTC.